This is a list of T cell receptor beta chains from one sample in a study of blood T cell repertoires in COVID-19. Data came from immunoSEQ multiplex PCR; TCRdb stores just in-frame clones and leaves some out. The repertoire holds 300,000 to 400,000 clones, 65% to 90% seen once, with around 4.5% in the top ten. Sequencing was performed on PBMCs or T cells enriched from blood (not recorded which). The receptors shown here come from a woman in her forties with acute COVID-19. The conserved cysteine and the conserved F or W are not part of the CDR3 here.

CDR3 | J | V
ASSPKGQTDTQY | TRBJ2-3 | TRBV5-1
ASRIRGLAGPGEQY | TRBJ2-7 | TRBV5-1
ASRPSRGHQIGLGYT | TRBJ1-2 | TRBV12-2
ASSRVSETQY | TRBJ2-5 | TRBV2
ASSTQGPEGYGYT | TRBJ1-2 | TRBV7-2
ASSPGPGGIEQY | TRBJ2-7 | TRBV18
ASSRDITGTEAF | TRBJ1-1 | TRBV19
ASSYGLAGGFYNEQF | TRBJ2-1 | TRBV6-2/TRBV6-3
ASSLNLAWESGELF | TRBJ2-2 | TRBV7-3
ASSDTGYQPQH | TRBJ1-5 | TRBV6-2/TRBV6-3
ASSAPGLPGELF | TRBJ2-2 | TRBV9
ASSLEQGGYT | TRBJ1-2 | TRBV5-5
ASSLPNTEAF | TRBJ1-1 | TRBV28
SAGDPTGSQPQH | TRBJ1-5 | TRBV20-1
ATKSGQTYTEAF | TRBJ1-1 | TRBV6-5
ASKGGTTNTGELF | TRBJ2-2 | TRBV2
ASSLGTAYEQY | TRBJ2-7 | TRBV7-9
ASSLAGGLAQETQY | TRBJ2-5 | TRBV28
ASSQAPLWANSPLH | TRBJ1-6 | TRBV14
ASSLGSNQPQH | TRBJ1-5 | TRBV4-3
ASSYRVAYEQY | TRBJ2-7 | TRBV5-1
ASSEDQGAGELF | TRBJ2-2 | TRBV2
ASRRSGQGIGKLF | TRBJ1-4 | TRBV28
ASSLGGERSHYEQY | TRBJ2-7 | TRBV18
ASSLQGGYEQY | TRBJ2-7 | TRBV5-1
ASQTGGGGYT | TRBJ1-2 | TRBV27
AISEQSGGLYEQY | TRBJ2-7 | TRBV10-3
ASSPGGYTEAF | TRBJ1-1 | TRBV6-2/TRBV6-3
ASSLAGERDTQY | TRBJ2-3 | TRBV6-5
ASSQEWRYGNEQF | TRBJ2-1 | TRBV14
ASSLTGGLYGYT | TRBJ1-2 | TRBV7-9
ASSTDRGRQPQH | TRBJ1-5 | TRBV6-5
ASSFWGPNYGYT | TRBJ1-2 | TRBV27
ATSERRIQGAQDNEQF | TRBJ2-1 | TRBV24-1
ASSYSLAGSYNEQF | TRBJ2-1 | TRBV6-5
ASSLLRGTGYGYT | TRBJ1-2 | TRBV11-2